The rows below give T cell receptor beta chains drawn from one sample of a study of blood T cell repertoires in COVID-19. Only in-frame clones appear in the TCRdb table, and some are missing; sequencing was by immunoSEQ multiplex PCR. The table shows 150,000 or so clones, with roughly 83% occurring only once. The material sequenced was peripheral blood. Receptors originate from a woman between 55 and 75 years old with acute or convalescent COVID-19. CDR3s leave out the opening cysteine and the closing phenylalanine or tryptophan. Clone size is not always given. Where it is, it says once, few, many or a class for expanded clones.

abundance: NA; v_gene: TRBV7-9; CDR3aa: ASSLALTGYSGYT
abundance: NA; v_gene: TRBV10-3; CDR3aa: AIKPEMNTEAF
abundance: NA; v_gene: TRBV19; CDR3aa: ASSRGTGPEVQH
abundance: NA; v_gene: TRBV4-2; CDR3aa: ASSHATGVTTGELF
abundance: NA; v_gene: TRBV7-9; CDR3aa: ASSLMARGVYGYT
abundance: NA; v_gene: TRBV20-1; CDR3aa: SASDGLAGVVGNEQF
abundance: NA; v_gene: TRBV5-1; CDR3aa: ASSLDTSLYGYT
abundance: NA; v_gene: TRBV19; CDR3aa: ASSFMTPNTEAF
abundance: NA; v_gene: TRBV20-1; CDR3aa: SASRGSDEQF
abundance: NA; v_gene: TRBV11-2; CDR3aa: ASSLVGRGPGNTIY
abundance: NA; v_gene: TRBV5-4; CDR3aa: ASSLQLADSQY
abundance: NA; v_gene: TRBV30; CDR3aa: AWSVRGTSSQH
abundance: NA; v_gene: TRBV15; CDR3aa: ATSSQVGSNQPQH
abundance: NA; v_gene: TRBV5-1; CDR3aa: ASREQLEDTQY
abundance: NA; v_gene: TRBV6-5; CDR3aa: ASSTGSGGYT
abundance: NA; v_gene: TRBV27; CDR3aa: ASSFVGRGSNQPQH
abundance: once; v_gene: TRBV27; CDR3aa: ASSLWGGNQPQH
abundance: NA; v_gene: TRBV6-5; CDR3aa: ASSYSPRRGNTEAF
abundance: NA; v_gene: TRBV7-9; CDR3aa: ASSRQASGVSNEQF
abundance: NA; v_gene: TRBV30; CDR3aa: AWTYFDRDYGYT
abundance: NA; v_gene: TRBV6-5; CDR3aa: ASSTPGEGNEKLF
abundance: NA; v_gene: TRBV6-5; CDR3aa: ASGPGLIAGAF
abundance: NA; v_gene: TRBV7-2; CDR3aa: ASSSHRGTEAF
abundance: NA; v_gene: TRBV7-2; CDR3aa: ASSQGQGVQQY
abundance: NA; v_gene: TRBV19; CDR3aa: ASSVSGTGINQPQH
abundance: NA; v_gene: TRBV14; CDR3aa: ASSQEGAPRPYEQY
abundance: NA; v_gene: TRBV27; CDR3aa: ASSRSSYNSPLH
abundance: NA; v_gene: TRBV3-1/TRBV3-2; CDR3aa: ASSPRDRGHNEQF
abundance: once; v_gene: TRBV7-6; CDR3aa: ASSLTNQPQH
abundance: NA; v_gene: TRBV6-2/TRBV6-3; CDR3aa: ASSEGQISYGYT
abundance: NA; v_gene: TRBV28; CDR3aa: ASSLSQGAVDTEAF
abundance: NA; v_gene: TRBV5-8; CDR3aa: ASSLMGADTQY
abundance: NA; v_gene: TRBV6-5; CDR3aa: ASSYRQGGSWDYT
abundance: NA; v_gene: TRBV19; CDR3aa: ASSPYQGNLINYGYT
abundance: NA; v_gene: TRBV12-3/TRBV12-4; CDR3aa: ASSLGGDGYT
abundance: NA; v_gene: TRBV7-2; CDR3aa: ASSAQGVPFYGYT
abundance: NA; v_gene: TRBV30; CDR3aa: AWSQGQLKSSYNSPLH
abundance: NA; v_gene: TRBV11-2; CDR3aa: ASSLDQGNTGELF
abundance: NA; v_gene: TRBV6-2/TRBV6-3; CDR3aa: ASSPPTGVNEQF
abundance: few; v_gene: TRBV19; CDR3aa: ASSITQGQPQH
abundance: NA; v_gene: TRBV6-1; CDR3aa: ASSEVGTAYQPQH
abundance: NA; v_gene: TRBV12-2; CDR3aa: ASRPWGGLNTEAF
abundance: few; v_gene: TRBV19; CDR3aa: ASSMVKAHQETQY
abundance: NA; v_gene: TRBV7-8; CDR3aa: ASSSTGGEAF
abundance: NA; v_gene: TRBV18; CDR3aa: ASSLSDRFLGNSPLH
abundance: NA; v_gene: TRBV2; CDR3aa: ASSRGVDTEAF
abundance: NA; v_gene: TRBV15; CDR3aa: ATSGGQGASNQPQH
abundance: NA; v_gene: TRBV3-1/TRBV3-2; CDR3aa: ASSQQVGTTGDPQY
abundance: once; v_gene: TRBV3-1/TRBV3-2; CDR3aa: ASSQARRGGKDTGELF
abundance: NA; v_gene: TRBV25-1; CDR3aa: ASSEKGGWGYGYT
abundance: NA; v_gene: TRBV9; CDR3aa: ASSAGQLKETQY
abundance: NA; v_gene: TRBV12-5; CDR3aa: ASARGIQGGNTIY
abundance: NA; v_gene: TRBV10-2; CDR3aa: ASKSSGAQETQY
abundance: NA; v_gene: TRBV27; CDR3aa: ASSSNRDRGAF
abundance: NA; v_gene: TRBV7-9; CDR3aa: ASSPRTSGGNEQF
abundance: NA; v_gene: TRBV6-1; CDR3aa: ASSESVGTSGGANTGELF
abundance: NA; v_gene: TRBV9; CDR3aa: ASSVAGGNSPLH
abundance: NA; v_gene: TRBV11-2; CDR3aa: ASSSRVVAYNSPLH
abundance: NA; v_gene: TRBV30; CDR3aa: AWSDTSDATDTQY
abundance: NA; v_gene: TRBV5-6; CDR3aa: ASSYTQGIGT